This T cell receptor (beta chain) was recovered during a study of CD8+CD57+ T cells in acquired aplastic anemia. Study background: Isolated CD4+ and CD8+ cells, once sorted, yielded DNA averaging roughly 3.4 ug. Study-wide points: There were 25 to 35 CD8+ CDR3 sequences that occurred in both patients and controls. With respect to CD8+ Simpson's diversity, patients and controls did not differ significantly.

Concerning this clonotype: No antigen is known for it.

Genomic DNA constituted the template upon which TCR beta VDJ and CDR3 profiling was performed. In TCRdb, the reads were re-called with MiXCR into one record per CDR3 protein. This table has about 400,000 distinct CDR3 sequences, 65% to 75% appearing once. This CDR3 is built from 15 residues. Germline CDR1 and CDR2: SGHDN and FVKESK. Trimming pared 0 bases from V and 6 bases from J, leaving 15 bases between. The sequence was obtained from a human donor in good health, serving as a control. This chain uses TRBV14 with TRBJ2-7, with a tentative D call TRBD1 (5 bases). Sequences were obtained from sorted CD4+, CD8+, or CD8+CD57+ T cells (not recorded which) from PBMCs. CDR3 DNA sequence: TGTGCCAGCAGCCAAGAGCAGGGCAATGCTGGCGAGCAGTACTTC. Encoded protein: CASSQEQGNAGEQYF.